This TCR beta chain was sequenced for a study of T cell responses to AZD1222 COVID-19 vaccine. Worth noting for this clone: What it binds is unknown.

The CDR3 runs 15 residues. In germline, CDR1 is SGHNT, CDR2 YENEEA. V gave up 1 base and J gave up 5 bases; unmatched junction bases: 6. General observations from the study: Possibly, clonal diversity was underestimated; donors were largely white British and included more females.

The table came from immunoSEQ multiplex PCR; TCRdb's copy has only in-frame clones and leaves some out. The profile shows about 120,000 clones, around 91% of them singletons. The TCR was taken from an adult in good health. Specimen: peripheral blood, collected on day 0 of MenACWY control vaccination. V gene TRBV11-3 combines with J gene TRBJ2-5; 8 bases are shared with TRBD2. CDR3 nucleotides: TGTGCCAGCAGCTTAGGTAGCGGGGCCGGGGAGACCCAGTACTTC. This codes for CASSLGSGAGETQYF.